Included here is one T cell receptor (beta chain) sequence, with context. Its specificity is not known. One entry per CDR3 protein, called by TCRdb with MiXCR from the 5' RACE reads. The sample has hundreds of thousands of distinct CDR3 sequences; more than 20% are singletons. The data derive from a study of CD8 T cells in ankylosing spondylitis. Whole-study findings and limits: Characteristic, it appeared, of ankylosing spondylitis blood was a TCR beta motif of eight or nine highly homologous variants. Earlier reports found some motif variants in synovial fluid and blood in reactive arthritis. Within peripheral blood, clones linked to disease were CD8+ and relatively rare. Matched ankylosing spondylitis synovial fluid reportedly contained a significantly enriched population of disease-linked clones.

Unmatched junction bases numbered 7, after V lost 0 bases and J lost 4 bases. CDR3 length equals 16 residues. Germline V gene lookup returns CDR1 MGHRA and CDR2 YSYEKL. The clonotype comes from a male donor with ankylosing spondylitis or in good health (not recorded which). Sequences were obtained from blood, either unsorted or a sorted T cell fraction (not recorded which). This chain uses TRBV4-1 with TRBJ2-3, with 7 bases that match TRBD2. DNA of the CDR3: TGCGCCAGCAGCCAAGAGGCAGGGAGGGTGGCAGATACGCAGTATTTT. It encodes CASSQEAGRVADTQYF.